These 27 T cell receptor beta chains originate from one sample sequenced in a study of cytomegalovirus exposure and HLA in healthy donors. Amplification used 60 Vbeta primers and 13 Jbeta primers. Sequencing was performed with immunoSEQ multiplex PCR; in TCRdb, only in-frame clones are kept and a portion is missing. The top ten hold 1.8% of the sample, which has roughly 130,000 clones, 76% seen once. Input material: PBMCs. Receptor source: a man aged 35 to 55 in good health and CMV-seronegative.

DNA of the CDR3: TGTGCCAGCAGCTTAGGACTAGCGGGAGCCAAAAACATTCAGTACTTC. It encodes CASSLGLAGAKNIQYF. This chain links TRBV7-9 with TRBJ2-4, with TRBD2 identical over 10 bases. J was trimmed by 0 bases and V by 1 base; bases with no gene match: 0. Looked up from germline, CDR1 is SEHNR and CDR2 is FQNEAQ (reference sequence). CDR3 length equals 16 residues. Complete variable domain (other parts from reference TRBV7-9 and TRBJ2-4): DTGVSQNPRHKITKRGQNVTFRCDPISEHNRLYWYRQTLGQGPEFLTYFQNEAQLEKSRLLSDRFSAERPKGSFSTLEIQRTEQGDSAMYLCASSLGLAGAKNIQYFGAGTRLSVL.

The chain links TRBV27 to TRBJ2-5; no reliable D call. The CDR3 has 12 residues. With 10 bases removed from V and 5 bases from J, the gap between germline ends came to 14 bases. Germline loops: CDR1 MNHEY, CDR2 SMNVEV (reference sequence). The CDR3 nucleotides read TGTGCCACTCACTCCGTCGGGGAGACCCAGTACTTC. Protein sequence: CATHSVGETQYF.

This CDR3 reads CASGMTGAVQYGYTF. The CDR3 nucleotides are TGTGCCAGCGGGATGACAGGGGCCGTCCAGTATGGCTACACCTTC. The rearrangement uses TRBV19 and TRBJ1-2; TRBD1 matches 8 bases. V shed 9 bases, J shed 5 bases, and the junction held 14 bases outside the gene matches. This CDR3 has 15 amino acids. Germline loops: CDR1 LNHDA, CDR2 SQIVND (reference sequence).

This clone was picked up a small number of times. The V call is TRBV2, the J call TRBJ2-3; 9 positions agree with TRBD2. With V trimmed by 4 bases and J by 5 bases, 13 bases remained unmatched. Germline CDR1 reads SNHLY; CDR2 reads FYNNEI. This CDR3 comprises 17 residues. CDR3 coding DNA: TGTGCCAGCAGTGGACTAGCGGCCCTAGCGGCACAAGATACGCAGTATTTT. Protein: CASSGLAALAAQDTQYF.

CDR3 sequence (DNA): TGTGCCAGTAGTAGATGGGACAGGGCAACGGATACGCAGTATTTT. It translates to CASSRWDRATDTQYF. This chain links TRBV19 with TRBJ2-3; 9 bases are a match to TRBD1. V lost 4 bases, J lost 6 bases, and 8 bases stayed unmatched. Germline assignment: CDR1 LNHDA and CDR2 SQIVND (reference sequence). The CDR3 length is 15 residues.

Worth noting for this clone: This same CDR3 is encoded by further DNA sequences in the sample. The rearrangement links TRBV28 to TRBJ2-7, with 7 bases matching TRBD1. The CDR3 extends over 19 amino acids. J lost 2 bases, V lost 6 bases, and 22 bases had no gene match. The germline V gene has CDR1 MDHEN and CDR2 SYDVKM. The CDR3, as DNA: TGTGCCAGCAGAACAGTACAGGGGTCCCCGTTCTCGTTCACCTACGAGCAGTACTTC. Its protein product is CASRTVQGSPFSFTYEQYF.

The genes are TRBV7-8 and TRBJ2-1, with 8 positions matching TRBD2. The germline V gene encodes CDR1 SGHVS and CDR2 FQNEAQ. The CDR3 spans 14 residues. V lost 5 bases and J lost 10; bases outside the gene matches: 10. The CDR3 coding sequence is TGTGCCAGCAGCCACCTGAGTAGCGGGGACGAGCAGTTCTTC. Encoded protein: CASSHLSSGDEQFF.

This chain uses TRBV28 with TRBJ2-5; D is undetermined. The V end lost 4 bases, the J end lost 5 bases, and 8 bases lay between the germline ends. Germline V gives CDR1 MDHEN, CDR2 SYDVKM. The CDR3 is made up of 12 amino acids. The CDR3 loop is CASSSNVETQYF. Written as DNA, the CDR3 is TGTGCCAGCAGTTCTAACGTTGAGACCCAGTACTTC.

This rearrangement joins TRBV7-7 to TRBJ2-5, with TRBD1 matching 11 bases. V lost 3 bases to trimming and J lost 4 bases; unmatched junction nucleotides: 7. Germline V CDR1 and CDR2: SSHAT, FNYEAQ (reference sequence). The CDR3 sequence is 16 residues long. In DNA form, the CDR3 reads TGTGCCAGCAGCTTGGTACCGGGACAGGGGGTAGAGACCCAGTACTTC. As protein: CASSLVPGQGVETQYF.

The rearrangement links TRBV25-1 to TRBJ2-5; weak D call: TRBD2 (6 bases). V was trimmed by 5 bases and J by 2 bases, leaving 12 bases between them. Germline V CDR1 and CDR2: MGHDK, SYGVNS. There are 14 residues in the CDR3. The CDR3 reads CASSQIGTQETQYF. Written as DNA, the CDR3 is TGTGCCAGCAGTCAAATAGGGACTCAAGAGACCCAGTACTTC.

The chain employs TRBV10-3 and TRBJ2-7, with D maybe TRBD2 (5 bases). CDR1 is ENHRY, CDR2 SYGVKD, per germline. V shed 2 bases and J shed 3 bases, with 17 bases lying between them. There are 16 residues in the CDR3. The CDR3 is CAISEILAGSGYEQYF. As DNA, the CDR3 is TGTGCCATCAGTGAGATTTTGGCGGGTTCTGGCTACGAGCAGTACTTC.

About this clone itself: A junction end diverges from the germline sequence, so it may reflect a read error. DNA for the CDR3: TGTGCCAGCCCACCGTTAGGACAGTCTAATTCACCCCTCCACTTT. This gives the protein CASPPLGQSNSPLHF. The chain combines TRBV18 with TRBJ1-6; possible D gene TRBD1, 6 bases. Germline CDR1 KGHSH, CDR2 LQKENI. The CDR3 consists of 15 residues. Filled out from reference TRBV18 and TRBJ1-6, the complete variable domain reads NAGVMQNPRHLVRRRGQEARLRCSPMKGHSHVYWYRQLPEEGLKFMVYLQKENIIDESGMPKERFSAEFPKEGPSILRIQQVVRGDSAAYFCASPPLGQSNSPLHFGNGTRLTVT.

A few counts support this clone. The rearrangement uses TRBV4-1 and TRBJ1-3; a possible D gene is TRBD1 (6 bases). In germline, CDR1 is MGHRA, CDR2 YSYEKL. With 1 base removed from V and 0 bases from J, the gap between germline ends came to 16 bases. The CDR3 is 18 residues long. The CDR3 DNA sequence: TGCGCCAGCAGCCAAGGTCGGAACAGGGAATACTCTGGAAACACCATATATTTT. The encoded protein is CASSQGRNREYSGNTIYF.

In nucleotides, the CDR3 is TGCGCCAGCAGCCTATCAGGCGGGGGGAACTATGGCTACACCTTC. Translation gives CASSLSGGGNYGYTF. This rearrangement joins TRBV5-1 to TRBJ1-2, with D perhaps matching TRBD1 (5 bases). CDR1 and CDR2 from the germline V gene are SGHRS and YFSETQ. There are 15 residues in the CDR3. Trimming shortened V by 4 bases and J by 2 bases, and 15 bases separated the two germline ends.

This chain links TRBV6-1 with TRBJ2-3, with 9 bases matching TRBD2. The CDR3 is made up of 16 amino acids. Germline V gives CDR1 MNHNS, CDR2 SASEGT. The J segment lost 3 bases and the V segment lost 2 bases, leaving 6 bases of the junction unmatched. In DNA form, the CDR3 reads TGTGCCAGCAGTGAAATTGCGGGGGGGCGTACAGATACGCAGTATTTT. This sequence encodes CASSEIAGGRTDTQYF.

This clone was seen only a few times. J is TRBJ2-2 and V is TRBV2; 9 positions match TRBD2. The CDR3 runs 18 residues. Germline CDR1 is SNHLY and CDR2 is FYNNEI. V shed 7 bases, J shed 3 bases, and the junction held 15 bases outside the gene matches. The CDR3 coding sequence is TGTGCCAGCATTGGCGGGGGGGCGCGTTCGGTGTACACCGGGGAGCTGTTTTTT. Translated, it gives CASIGGGARSVYTGELFF.

The chain links TRBV10-2 to TRBJ2-3; 13 positions agree with TRBD2. This CDR3 is 17 amino acids long. In germline, CDR1 is WSHSY, CDR2 SAAADI. The V segment lost 6 bases and the J segment 0 bases; nucleotides outside the gene matches: 6. The CDR3 loop reads CASRGLAGVRSTDTQYF. The CDR3 DNA is TGCGCCAGCAGAGGACTAGCGGGAGTTCGGAGCACAGATACGCAGTATTTT.

The chain recombines TRBV6-5 with TRBJ2-7; D perhaps matches TRBD1 (6 bases). Germline CDR1 reads MNHEY; CDR2 reads SVGAGI. V gave up 3 bases and J gave up 0 bases, with 12 bases separating them. The CDR3 sequence is 15 residues long. The CDR3 DNA reads as TGTGCCAGCAGTTATACGACAGGCAACTCCTACGAGCAGTACTTC. Protein product: CASSYTTGNSYEQYF.

This rearrangement joins TRBV10-2 to TRBJ2-7; maybe TRBD1 (5 bases). Per germline, CDR1 WSHSY and CDR2 SAAADI. CDR3 size: 14 residues. Trimming took off 2 bases at V and 0 bases at J, with 8 bases between the two ends. CDR3 sequence reads: CASSETGNSYEQYF. CDR3 nucleotides: TGCGCCAGCAGTGAGACAGGAAACTCCTACGAGCAGTACTTC.

This chain links TRBV10-3 with TRBJ1-1; a weak D match, TRBD1 (6 bases). The CDR3 spans 15 residues. Trimming left V 6 bases short and J 1 base short, with 15 bases between. Germline assignment: CDR1 ENHRY and CDR2 SYGVKD. CDR3 coding DNA: TGTGCCATCAGCGACTCGACGACAGGGAACACTGAAGCTTTCTTT. Translated, it gives CAISDSTTGNTEAFF.

This chain connects TRBV19 to TRBJ1-5; D gene unclear. CDR1 and CDR2 (germline): LNHDA, SQIVND (reference sequence). The CDR3 contains 15 residues. The V gene lost 0 bases and the J gene lost 4 bases, with 10 bases spanning the gap. Written as DNA, the CDR3 is TGTGCCAGTAGTATAGAGGAACAGATAAATCAGCCCCAGCATTTT. Its protein is CASSIEEQINQPQHF.

The gene calls are TRBV5-1 and TRBJ2-2; 13 positions match TRBD2. Germline V gene data show CDR1 as SGHRS and CDR2 as YFSETQ. This CDR3 has 16 amino acids. V shed 4 bases and J 4 bases; nucleotides not matched to a gene: 4. DNA for the CDR3: TGCGCCAGCAGCCATGGACTAGCGGGAGTCACCGGGGAGCTGTTTTTT. It translates to CASSHGLAGVTGELFF.

V gene TRBV27 combines with J gene TRBJ2-2, with 14 bases that match TRBD2. V dropped 5 bases and J dropped 7; count of bases not matched to a gene: 15. Germline CDR1 reads MNHEY; CDR2 reads SMNVEV (reference sequence). There are 19 residues in the CDR3. CDR3 sequence (DNA): TGTGCCAGCAGTCTGATTACCCGGACTAGCGGGGGGACAAGCGGGGAGCTGTTTTTT. Translation gives CASSLITRTSGGTSGELFF.

This clone was seen a single time. The chain uses TRBV5-1 and TRBJ2-5; D is perhaps TRBD1 (6 bases). Trimming cost V 5 bases and J 4 bases, with 18 bases left between them. CDR1 SGHRS and CDR2 YFSETQ come from the germline V gene. This CDR3 has 15 amino acids. The CDR3 region is CASRGAQGYGETQYF. DNA for the CDR3: TGCGCCAGCAGGGGAGCTCAGGGGTATGGAGAGACCCAGTACTTC.

This chain links TRBV6-6 with TRBJ2-3; TRBD1 might be the D (6 bases). This CDR3 has 16 residues. Trimming took off 2 bases at V and 0 bases at J, with 12 bases between the two ends. The germline CDR1 and CDR2 sequences are MNHNY and SVGAGI (reference sequence). CDR3 sequence reads: CASSYEQGSSTDTQYF. The CDR3 region has the DNA TGTGCCAGCAGTTACGAACAGGGTTCTAGCACAGATACGCAGTATTTT.

The V call is TRBV6-5, the J call TRBJ2-4, with a possible D match to TRBD2 (5 bases). This CDR3 is built from 14 residues. The V gene lost 6 bases and the J gene lost 11 bases, with 20 bases spanning the gap. Germline CDR1 MNHEY, CDR2 SVGAGI. The chain's CDR3 is CASRAQLEPPVQYF. The CDR3 DNA reads TGTGCCAGCAGGGCCCAACTAGAACCCCCCGTTCAGTACTTC.

This clone occurred a few times. The chain has TRBV19 and TRBJ2-3, with 7 bases fitting TRBD1. CDR1 and CDR2 (germline): LNHDA, SQIVND (reference sequence). The junction had 11 bases not matched to a gene; V was cut back by 4 bases and J by 1 base. The CDR3 loop spans 17 amino acids. CDR3 sequence: CASSTDREIKRTDTQYF. DNA of the CDR3: TGTGCCAGTAGTACCGACAGGGAAATCAAACGCACAGATACGCAGTATTTT.